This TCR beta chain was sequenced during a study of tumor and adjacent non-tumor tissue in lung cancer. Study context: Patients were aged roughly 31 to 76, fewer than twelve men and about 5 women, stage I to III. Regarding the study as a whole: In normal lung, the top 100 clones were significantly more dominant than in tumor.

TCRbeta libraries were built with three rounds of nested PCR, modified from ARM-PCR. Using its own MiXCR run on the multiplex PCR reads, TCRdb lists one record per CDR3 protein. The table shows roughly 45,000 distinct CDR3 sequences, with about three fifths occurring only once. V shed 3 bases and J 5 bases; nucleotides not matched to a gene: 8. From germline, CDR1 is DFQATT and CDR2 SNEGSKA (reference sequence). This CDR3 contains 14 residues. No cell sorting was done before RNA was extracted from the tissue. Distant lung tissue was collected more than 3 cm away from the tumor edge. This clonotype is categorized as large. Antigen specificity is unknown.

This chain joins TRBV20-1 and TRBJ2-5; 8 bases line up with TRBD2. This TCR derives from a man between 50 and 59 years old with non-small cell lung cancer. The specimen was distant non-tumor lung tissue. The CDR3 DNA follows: TGCAGTGCTAGCGGGAGGGCCCTCGGGGAGACCCAGTACTTC. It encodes CSASGRALGETQYF.